This entry lists 27 T cell receptor beta chains sequenced from one sample in a study of blood T cells in healthy people across ages. With a J-beta primer mix and a sample-barcoded 5' primer, a second PCR ran about 7 to 12 cycles. TCRdb re-derived calls from the 5' RACE reads in MiXCR, one entry per CDR3 protein. Counted here are around 1,700,000 distinct CDR3 sequences, about 28% occurring once; the ten biggest clones make up less than 9.5%. Material for sequencing was blood. The receptors derive from a woman aged 25 to 45 in good health.

The rearrangement uses TRBV5-1 and TRBJ1-6; maybe TRBD1 (5 bases). This CDR3 comprises 14 residues. Trimming cost V 0 bases and J 10 bases, with 11 bases left between them. From germline, CDR1 is SGHRS and CDR2 YFSETQ. The CDR3 DNA sequence: TGCGCCAGCAGCTTGGAGGGGTCGGAATCACCCCTCCACTTT. It codes for CASSLEGSESPLHF.

This clonotype has only a few counts. The chain uses TRBV29-1 and TRBJ1-1, with TRBD1 matching over 11 bases. The CDR3 has 12 amino acids. Germline lookup yields CDR1 SQVTM and CDR2 ANQGSEA. This chain's CDR3 is CSAGTGGTEAFF. The CDR3 nucleotides read TGCAGTGCGGGGACAGGGGGAACTGAAGCTTTCTTT.

The chain carries TRBV20-1 and TRBJ2-5, with D possibly TRBD2 on 6 matching bases. Germline-derived CDR1 and CDR2 are DFQATT and SNEGSKA (reference sequence). V was clipped by 6 bases and J by 5 bases, with 16 bases between them. CDR3 size: 13 residues. The CDR3 DNA reads as TGCAGTGCCCCCCTTCGGGAGAGGGAGACCCAGTACTTC. Translating gives CSAPLRERETQYF.

This clonotype has more than one count but fewer than ten. A junction end diverges from the germline sequence, so it may reflect a read error. The J gene is TRBJ2-7, the V gene TRBV20-1; D assignment may be TRBD1 or TRBD2 (5 bases each). The end of the DNA fits TRBJ2-5 better, so the J call may be wrong. The CDR3 has 14 residues. CDR1 and CDR2 from the germline V gene are DFQATT and SNEGSKA (reference sequence). The CDR3 loop is CSAGGGHNQETQYF. The DNA for the CDR3 is TGCAGTGCTGGTGGAGGACACAACCAGGAGACCCAGTACTTC.

This clonotype was seen a few times. The V and J genes are TRBV20-1 and TRBJ1-2, with TRBD1 matching over 8 bases. Germline trimming cut 3 bases from V and 2 bases from J; bases unmatched to any gene: 11. The germline gives CDR1 DFQATT, CDR2 SNEGSKA (reference sequence). The CDR3 has 16 amino acids. CDR3 protein: CSASLSGTGENYGYTF. For the CDR3, the DNA is TGCAGTGCTAGCCTTTCCGGGACAGGAGAAAACTATGGCTACACCTTC.

This chain links TRBV7-2 with TRBJ2-7; D is possibly TRBD1 (6 bases). Germline assignment: CDR1 SGHTA and CDR2 FQGNSA. The CDR3 is made up of 13 amino acids. The V end was cut by 7 bases, the J end by 7 bases, with 17 bases between. In nucleotides, the CDR3 is TGTGCCAGCACCAAGGCCCGGGACATTGAGCAGTACTTC. This translates into CASTKARDIEQYF. Drawing the rest from reference TRBV7-2 and TRBJ2-7, the complete variable domain is GAGVSQSPSNKVTEKGKDVELRCDPISGHTALYWYRQSLGQGLEFLIYFQGNSAPDKSGLPSDRFSAERTGGSVSTLTIQRTQQEDSAVYLCASTKARDIEQYFGPGTRLTVT.

The V call is TRBV20-1, the J call TRBJ2-1, with a weak D call TRBD1 (6 bases). CDR1 is DFQATT, CDR2 SNEGSKA, per germline (reference sequence). V was shortened by 7 bases and J by 4 bases, with 14 bases between the two germline ends. The CDR3 consists of 13 residues. This chain's CDR3 is CSGSRGGYNEQFF. CDR3 DNA sequence: TGCAGTGGCTCCAGGGGCGGGTACAATGAGCAGTTCTTC.

This clonotype showed up just a few times. CDR3 in amino acids: CASSLGGQGASDTQYF. CDR3 nucleotide sequence: TGCGCCAGCAGCTTGGGAGGACAGGGGGCGTCAGATACGCAGTATTTT. The chain is built from TRBV5-1 and TRBJ2-3; TRBD1 matches 11 bases. The J segment lost 4 bases and the V segment lost 0 bases, leaving 4 bases of the junction unmatched. CDR1 SGHRS and CDR2 YFSETQ come from the germline V gene. This CDR3 is built from 16 residues.

This clonotype showed up just a few times. The rearrangement uses TRBV3-1 and TRBJ1-1; D remains ambiguous. This CDR3 is 15 amino acids long. Trimming left V 5 bases short and J 0 bases short, with 13 bases between. Germline CDR1 and CDR2: LGHDT and YNNKEL (reference sequence). The CDR3 bases are TGTGCCAGCAGCGGCGGTTCCTTTATGAACACTGAAGCTTTCTTT. Protein: CASSGGSFMNTEAFF.

The gene calls are TRBV11-1 and TRBJ2-1; possibly TRBD1 for D (6 bases). With 5 bases removed from V and 8 bases from J, the gap between germline ends came to 19 bases. The CDR3 contains 15 residues. Germline-derived CDR1 and CDR2 are SGHAT and FQDESV (reference sequence). The CDR3 reads CASSPRDTEVDEQFF. CDR3 nucleotide sequence: TGTGCCAGCAGCCCCCGGGACACAGAGGTGGATGAGCAGTTCTTC. Full variable domain (remainder filled in from reference TRBV11-1 and TRBJ2-1): EAEVAQSPRYKITEKSQAVAFWCDPISGHATLYWYRQILGQGPELLVQFQDESVVDDSQLPKDRFSAERLKGVDSTLKIQPAELGDSAMYLCASSPRDTEVDEQFFGPGTRLTVL.

This rearrangement joins TRBV10-1 to TRBJ2-7; 14 bases map to TRBD2. CDR3 length: 14 residues. Germline CDR1 is WNHNN and CDR2 is SYGVQD (reference sequence). Losses at the gene ends were 8 bases for V and 4 bases for J; bases not matched to a gene: 4. DNA for the CDR3: TGCGCCAGCGGTGGGACTAGCGGGAGTTACGAGCAGTACTTC. Amino acid sequence: CASGGTSGSYEQYF.

There are a few counts of this clonotype. The V gene is TRBV5-1, the J gene TRBJ2-3; 7 bases are shared with TRBD1. This CDR3 is 15 amino acids long. CDR1 and CDR2 (germline): SGHRS, YFSETQ. With V trimmed by 0 bases and J by 3 bases, 4 bases remained unmatched. The CDR3 region is CASSLEGQVTDTQYF. Here the CDR3 DNA reads TGCGCCAGCAGCTTGGAAGGACAGGTTACAGATACGCAGTATTTT.

The chain recombines TRBV21-1 with TRBJ2-5; the table gives TRBD2 as D, unverified against the DNA. The J call is in doubt because the DNA end fits TRBJ2-7 better. TRBV21-1 is a pseudogene segment. This CDR3 is 14 amino acids long. The DNA for the CDR3 is TGTGCCGGCAGCAAAGGTCGGACTAGCAGCGAGCAGTACTTC. The encoded protein is CAGSKGRTSSEQYF.

The chain employs TRBV20-1 and TRBJ1-2, with TRBD1 identical over 9 bases. The CDR3 sequence is 17 residues long. The germline V gene encodes CDR1 DFQATT and CDR2 SNEGSKA (reference sequence). After removal of 2 bases from V and 0 bases from J, the junction contained 10 bases not matched to a gene. CDR3 nucleotide sequence: TGCAGTGCTAGAAGTATTGGGGGACAGGGAGCTAACTATGGCTACACCTTC. Amino acid sequence: CSARSIGGQGANYGYTF.

The rearrangement uses TRBV5-1 and TRBJ2-1; TRBD1 is a possible D gene (5 bases). Germline CDR1 SGHRS, CDR2 YFSETQ. V lost 5 bases and J lost 0, with 12 bases in between. The CDR3 covers 15 residues. DNA of the CDR3: TGCGCCAGCAGTTCGGACATGAGCTCCTACAATGAGCAGTTCTTC. Amino acid sequence: CASSSDMSSYNEQFF.

The sample holds many counts of this clonotype. The CDR3 spells CASSLSGAGELFF. DNA for the CDR3: TGTGCCAGCAGCTTATCCGGCGCCGGGGAGCTGTTTTTT. V usage is TRBV7-2 and J usage is TRBJ2-2; D is uncertain. V lost 2 bases, J lost 6 bases, and 7 bases lay in between. The CDR3 has 13 residues. CDR1 is SGHTA, CDR2 FQGNSA, per germline.

This chain links TRBV18 with TRBJ1-1; D unclear. Germline V gene sequence: CDR1 KGHSH, CDR2 LQKENI. With 5 bases removed from V and 4 bases from J, the gap between germline ends came to 20 bases. This CDR3 has 16 amino acids. The CDR3 bases are TGTGCCAGCTCAAAATCCCCGGGCCCTCTTGGCACTGAAGCTTTCTTT. This codes for CASSKSPGPLGTEAFF.

The chain uses TRBV3-1 and TRBJ1-1; no clear D gene. Germline-derived CDR1 and CDR2 are LGHDT and YNNKEL (reference sequence). The CDR3 totals 15 residues. V was trimmed by 1 base and J by 1 base, leaving 10 bases between them. CDR3: CASSQGHLGNTEAFF. The CDR3 DNA is TGTGCCAGCAGCCAAGGACATTTGGGGAACACTGAAGCTTTCTTT.

J is TRBJ2-7 and V is TRBV30; D may be TRBD1 or TRBD2 (5 bases each). V lost 4 bases, J lost 4 bases, and 14 bases lay in between. The CDR3 runs to 13 residues. Germline V gives CDR1 GTSNPN, CDR2 SVGIG (reference sequence). The chain's CDR3 is CAWTPGPNYEQYF. The CDR3, as DNA: TGTGCCTGGACCCCGGGACCTAATTACGAGCAGTACTTC.

The V gene is TRBV29-1, the J gene TRBJ2-2, with a tentative D call TRBD1 (6 bases). Trimming pared 6 bases from V and 3 bases from J, leaving 8 bases between. The germline gives CDR1 SQVTM, CDR2 ANQGSEA. CDR3 length: 12 residues. The CDR3 sequence is CSVQGYTGELFF. The DNA of the CDR3 is TGCAGCGTACAGGGATACACCGGGGAGCTGTTTTTT.

This clonotype was detected many times. The chain uses TRBV29-1 and TRBJ1-5; possible D gene TRBD1, 6 bases. The CDR3 has 13 residues. V was shortened by 5 bases and J by 2 bases, with 10 bases between the two germline ends. Germline V lookup: CDR1 SQVTM, CDR2 ANQGSEA. CDR3 amino acids: CSVSGAGNQPQHF. In DNA form, the CDR3 reads TGCAGCGTTTCGGGGGCCGGCAATCAGCCCCAGCATTTT.

The rearrangement joins TRBV14 to TRBJ2-7; D not certain. Trimming removed 0 bases at V and 1 base at J, with 10 bases between. The CDR3 has 15 residues. From germline, CDR1 is SGHDN and CDR2 FVKESK. The CDR3 reads CASSQESQLSYEQYF. CDR3 DNA sequence: TGTGCCAGCAGCCAAGAATCGCAGCTTTCCTACGAGCAGTACTTC.

As concerns this clonotype: A much more abundant neighbour one base away suggests this may be a read error. The chain combines TRBV4-1 with TRBJ2-1; 8 bases fit TRBD1. This CDR3 contains 15 residues. The V segment lost 0 bases and the J segment 10 bases; nucleotides outside the gene matches: 8. CDR1 is MGHRA, CDR2 YSYEKL, per germline. The CDR3 here is CASSQDRQGAVEQFF. DNA of the CDR3: TGCGCCAGCAGCCAAGATCGGCAGGGGGCAGTCGAGCAGTTCTTC.

A few counts support this clonotype. The chain uses TRBV7-2 and TRBJ2-7; TRBD1 or TRBD2 may be the D gene (5 bases each). V lost 0 bases and J 5 bases, leaving 14 bases between the germline ends. The CDR3 totals 15 residues. Germline V gene sequence: CDR1 SGHTA, CDR2 FQGNSA. CDR3 DNA: TGTGCCAGCAGCTTAGCCGGGACGGCTTCCCACGAGCAGTACTTC. It encodes CASSLAGTASHEQYF.

A few counts support this clonotype. The chain links TRBV7-9 to TRBJ2-1, with 10 bases fitting TRBD2. The junction had 2 bases not matched to a gene; V was cut back by 3 bases and J by 0 bases. CDR3 length: 16 amino acids. The germline CDR1 and CDR2 sequences are SEHNR and FQNEAQ (reference sequence). Here the CDR3 reads CASSFRTSGSYNEQFF. The CDR3 DNA sequence: TGTGCCAGCAGCTTCAGGACTAGCGGCTCCTACAATGAGCAGTTCTTC.

Comments on this clonotype: The junction shows a germline mismatch at one end, possibly a read error. The chain couples TRBV11-3 to TRBJ2-5; D gene unclear. This CDR3 comprises 13 residues. The germline CDR1 and CDR2 sequences are SGHNT and YENEEA. CDR3 in DNA: TGTGCCGGCAGCTTAGCAGCCCAAGAGACCCAGTACTTC. This encodes CAGSLAAQETQYF. The variable domain in full, completed from reference TRBV11-3 and TRBJ2-5, reads EAGVVQSPRYKIIEKKQPVAFWCNPISGHNTLYWYLQNLGQGPELLIRYENEEAVDDSQLPKDRFSAERLKGVDSTLKIQPAELGDSAVYLCAGSLAAQETQYFGPGTRLLVL.

This clonotype occurred a few times. This chain joins TRBV10-2 and TRBJ1-5; D possibly corresponds to TRBD1 (5 bases). The germline gives CDR1 WSHSY, CDR2 SAAADI. Trimming left V 0 bases short and J 5 bases short, with 5 bases between. The CDR3 covers 13 residues. The DNA for the CDR3 is TGCGCCAGCAGTGAGTCGACAGATCAGCCCCAGCATTTT. It is translated as CASSESTDQPQHF.